The 30 T cell receptor beta chains reported below all come from one sample, sequenced in a study of radiotherapy plus CTLA-4 blockade in lung cancer. Measured with immunoSEQ multiplex PCR; TCRdb has only the in-frame clones, and not every one. The sample yields fewer than 95,000 clones, about 80% seen once. Here the sequenced sample was peripheral blood, taken from a patient treated with radiotherapy plus ipilimumab. These receptors were taken from a human donor with non-small cell lung cancer who had stable disease on radiotherapy plus ipilimumab.

The DNA for the CDR3 is TGTGCCAGCACCGGGGCCCACGACGTTACAGATACGCAGTATTTT. This gives the protein CASTGAHDVTDTQYF. This chain uses TRBV2 with TRBJ2-3; tentatively, D is TRBD1 or TRBD2 (5 bases each). CDR1 is SNHLY, CDR2 FYNNEI, per germline. With 7 bases removed from V and 3 bases from J, the gap between germline ends came to 17 bases. CDR3 length: 15 residues.

This chain uses TRBV18 with TRBJ2-7; no firm D call. Trimming pared 5 bases from V and 4 bases from J, leaving 12 bases between. The CDR3 has 13 residues. Germline V gene sequence: CDR1 KGHSH, CDR2 LQKENI. Here the CDR3 reads CASSDKNRYEQYF. In nucleotides, the CDR3 is TGTGCCAGCTCAGATAAGAATAGGTACGAGCAGTACTTC.

The chain couples TRBV7-2 to TRBJ2-1, with D uncertain. CDR1 SGHTA and CDR2 FQGNSA come from the germline V gene. The germline V and J ends were trimmed by 5 bases and 6 bases, with 2 bases remaining between them. This CDR3 is 10 amino acids long. CDR3 loop: CASSINEQFF. The CDR3 coding sequence is TGTGCCAGCAGCATCAATGAGCAGTTCTTC.

This clone was found once. The chain employs TRBV7-3 and TRBJ2-4; D is unclear. Looked up from germline, CDR1 is SGHTA and CDR2 is FQGTGA. This CDR3 is built from 13 residues. V shed 1 base and J shed 4 bases, with 5 bases lying between them. This CDR3 is CASSLNGKNIQYF. In nucleotides, the CDR3 is TGTGCCAGCAGCTTAAACGGGAAAAACATTCAGTACTTC. The full variable domain, completed using reference TRBV7-3 and TRBJ2-4, is GAGVSQTPSNKVTEKGKYVELRCDPISGHTALYWYRQSLGQGPEFLIYFQGTGAADDSGLPNDRFFAVRPEGSVSTLKIQRTERGDSAVYLCASSLNGKNIQYFGAGTRLSVL.

The rearrangement joins TRBV7-9 to TRBJ1-6, with a tentative D call TRBD1 (5 bases). The V end was cut by 5 bases, the J end by 8 bases, with 16 bases between. Per germline, CDR1 SEHNR and CDR2 FQNEAQ (reference sequence). There are 15 residues in the CDR3. The chain's CDR3 is CASSGWRQGHSPLHF. The CDR3 DNA reads as TGTGCCAGCAGCGGATGGCGGCAGGGTCATTCACCCCTCCACTTT.

This rearrangement joins TRBV19 to TRBJ2-1, with 8 bases lining up with TRBD1. This CDR3 comprises 15 residues. CDR1 is LNHDA and CDR2 is SQIVND in the germline V gene (reference sequence). The V gene end was trimmed by 9 bases and the J gene end by 7 bases; junction bases not matched to a gene: 14. CDR3 nucleotide sequence: TGTGCCAGCAGTTGGGGCCAGGGGGCGCAGAATGAGCAGTTCTTC. This encodes CASSWGQGAQNEQFF.

This clone was seen once. The V call is TRBV6-6, the J call TRBJ1-5, with D hard to call. There are 13 residues in the CDR3. CDR1 is MNHNY and CDR2 is SVGAGI in the germline V gene (reference sequence). The V end lost 7 bases, the J end lost 2 bases, and 9 bases lay between the germline ends. The CDR3 here is CASTTVGNQPQHF. The CDR3 bases are TGTGCCAGCACTACTGTGGGCAATCAGCCCCAGCATTTT.

This clone has more than one count but fewer than ten. V usage is TRBV7-9 and J usage is TRBJ1-5, with no clear D. CDR3 length: 13 residues. CDR1 and CDR2 (germline): SEHNR, FQNEAQ (reference sequence). Deletions cut 2 bases from V and 4 bases from J, with 6 bases between. The CDR3 DNA reads TGTGCCAGCAGCTTATCATCGAATCAGCCCCAGCATTTT. Protein sequence: CASSLSSNQPQHF.

This clone was seen just once. The CDR3: CASNDRFNEKLFF. The CDR3 region has the DNA TGTGCCAGTAACGACAGGTTTAATGAAAAACTGTTTTTT. The genes are TRBV19 and TRBJ1-4, with a possible D match to TRBD1 (6 bases). Germline-derived CDR1 and CDR2 are LNHDA and SQIVND (reference sequence). Trimming took 7 bases from V and 4 from J, leaving 10 bases between them. The CDR3 runs to 13 residues.

CDR3 sequence (DNA): TGTGCCAGCAGCCAAGGACAGGGGGCTGGGGAGCAGTACTTC. This sequence encodes CASSQGQGAGEQYF. The V call is TRBV7-3, the J call TRBJ2-7; 11 bases match TRBD1. This CDR3 is built from 14 residues. With 5 bases clipped from V and 7 bases from J, the junction kept 7 bases outside the gene matches. Germline CDR1 reads SGHTA; CDR2 reads FQGTGA.

The J gene is TRBJ2-1, the V gene TRBV7-9; D possibly matches TRBD1 or TRBD2 (5 bases each). V was shortened by 5 bases and J by 9 bases, with 20 bases between the two germline ends. Germline CDR1 is SEHNR and CDR2 is FQNEAQ (reference sequence). CDR3 length: 15 amino acids. DNA of the CDR3: TGTGCCAGCAGCATGGGACCCGTTGTAATGGGTGAGCAGTTCTTC. As protein: CASSMGPVVMGEQFF. Full variable domain (missing parts from reference TRBV7-9 and TRBJ2-1): DTGVSQNPRHKITKRGQNVTFRCDPISEHNRLYWYRQTLGQGPEFLTYFQNEAQLEKSRLLSDRFSAERPKGSFSTLEIQRTEQGDSAMYLCASSMGPVVMGEQFFGPGTRLTVL.

On this clone: One end of the junction is discordant with germline, which a read error may explain. This rearrangement joins TRBV7-2 to TRBJ2-1; D may be TRBD1 or TRBD2 (5 bases each). The germline CDR1 and CDR2 sequences are SGHTA and FQGNSA. This CDR3 has 16 amino acids. In DNA, the CDR3 is TGTGCCAGCAGTTCCAGGTTGAGGGGCTCCAACAATGAGCAGTTCTTC. This codes for CASSSRLRGSNNEQFF.

The rearrangement joins TRBV28 to TRBJ1-3; D is unclear. CDR1 MDHEN and CDR2 SYDVKM come from the germline V gene. CDR3 size: 14 residues. Deletions cut 3 bases from V and 2 bases from J, with 8 bases between. The CDR3, as DNA: TGTGCCAGCAGTTTGGGCCAGGCTGGAAACACCATATATTTT. Protein sequence: CASSLGQAGNTIYF.

This chain connects TRBV5-1 to TRBJ2-1; unclear D gene. CDR3 length: 14 amino acids. The ends were cut back, 0 bases at V and 2 bases at J, with 6 bases in the middle. Germline V gives CDR1 SGHRS, CDR2 YFSETQ. The CDR3 sequence: CASSLGAPYNEQFF. The CDR3 coding sequence is TGCGCCAGCAGCTTGGGTGCCCCCTACAATGAGCAGTTCTTC.

This clone was detected once. CDR3 amino acids: CASWGQPRQETQYF. CDR3 nucleotides: TGCGCCAGCTGGGGACAGCCCCGCCAAGAGACCCAGTACTTC. This rearrangement joins TRBV5-1 to TRBJ2-5; 7 bases agree with TRBD1. The V gene end was trimmed by 7 bases and the J gene end by 1 base; junction bases not matched to a gene: 7. The length of the CDR3 is 14 residues. The germline gives CDR1 SGHRS, CDR2 YFSETQ.

The chain combines TRBV5-4 with TRBJ2-3; 10 positions match TRBD2. CDR1 is SGHNT and CDR2 is YYREEE in the germline V gene (reference sequence). The CDR3 is 16 amino acids. Losses at the gene ends were 5 bases for V and 6 bases for J; bases not matched to a gene: 12. The CDR3 DNA reads TGTGCCAGCAGTTACAGGGTAGCGGGGGGTAGGGATACGCAGTATTTT. Its protein product is CASSYRVAGGRDTQYF. Drawing the rest from reference TRBV5-4 and TRBJ2-3, the complete variable domain is ETGVTQSPTHLIKTRGQQVTLRCSSQSGHNTVSWYQQALGQGPQFIFQYYREEENGRGNFPPRFSGLQFPNYSSELNVNALELDDSALYLCASSYRVAGGRDTQYFGPGTRLTVL.

The chain uses TRBV5-1 and TRBJ2-1, with 12 nucleotides matching TRBD2. V trimming: 0 bases; J trimming: 6 bases; junction bases outside the gene matches: 4. The CDR3 is 16 amino acids. Germline V lookup: CDR1 SGHRS, CDR2 YFSETQ. The CDR3 bases are TGCGCCAGCAGCTTGGCCCCTAGCGGGGGGGTCAATGAGCAGTTCTTC. Residues: CASSLAPSGGVNEQFF. Complete variable domain (other parts from reference TRBV5-1 and TRBJ2-1): KAGVTQTPRYLIKTRGQQVTLSCSPISGHRSVSWYQQTPGQGLQFLFEYFSETQRNKGNFPGRFSGRQFSNSRSEMNVSTLELGDSALYLCASSLAPSGGVNEQFFGPGTRLTVL.

The rearrangement joins TRBV28 to TRBJ1-5; the D is unclear. The CDR3 totals 12 residues. From germline, CDR1 is MDHEN and CDR2 SYDVKM. With 6 bases removed from V and 3 bases from J, the gap between germline ends came to 6 bases. CDR3 in DNA: TGTGCCAGCAGCCGCAACAATCAGCCCCAGCATTTT. Its protein product is CASSRNNQPQHF.

The chain recombines TRBV6-1 with TRBJ2-1; 7 nucleotides line up with TRBD2. Germline-derived CDR1 and CDR2 are MNHNS and SASEGT. The J segment lost 6 bases and the V segment lost 7 bases, leaving 9 bases of the junction unmatched. The CDR3 contains 14 residues. The DNA of the CDR3 is TGTGCCAGCACCGCTAGCGGATCCCCCAATGAGCAGTTCTTC. Residues: CASTASGSPNEQFF.

J is TRBJ1-5 and V is TRBV6-1; 7 bases map to TRBD1. Germline CDR1 is MNHNS and CDR2 is SASEGT. V shed 11 bases and J 3 bases; nucleotides not matched to a gene: 7. CDR3 size: 13 residues. The CDR3 DNA sequence: TGTGCCGGTCGACAGGGTCTCAATCAGCCCCAGCATTTT. Residues: CAGRQGLNQPQHF.

The V gene is TRBV4-1, the J gene TRBJ2-7, with 14 positions matching TRBD2. J gave up 0 bases and V 4 bases, and 11 bases lay outside the gene matches. CDR3 length: 19 amino acids. Germline V lookup: CDR1 MGHRA, CDR2 YSYEKL. For the CDR3, the DNA is TGCGCCAGCAGCCGCACTCCCGGACTAGCGGGGGGCAGCTCCTACGAGCAGTACTTC. Translated, it gives CASSRTPGLAGGSSYEQYF.

The chain employs TRBV28 and TRBJ2-1; 7 bases are shared with TRBD1. After removal of 5 bases from V and 0 bases from J, the junction contained 10 bases not matched to a gene. Germline V gives CDR1 MDHEN, CDR2 SYDVKM. This CDR3 contains 17 residues. In DNA form, the CDR3 reads TGTGCCAGCAGTCCCAGGGGGTGGAGCAGCTCCTACAATGAGCAGTTCTTC. This gives the protein CASSPRGWSSSYNEQFF.

The rearrangement joins TRBV29-1 to TRBJ2-3; D unclear. V lost 1 base and J lost 0, with 11 bases in between. The V gene's germline CDR1 is SQVTM and CDR2 ANQGSEA. The CDR3 is 15 residues long. CDR3 bases: TGCAGCGTTGAAGCGACGGAAACTAGCACAGATACGCAGTATTTT. Its protein product is CSVEATETSTDTQYF.

The genes are TRBV7-3 and TRBJ2-1; D is unclear. Germline assignment: CDR1 SGHTA and CDR2 FQGTGA. The V and J ends lost 6 bases and 9 bases respectively, with 9 bases between them. The CDR3 covers 11 residues. Written as DNA, the CDR3 is TGTGCCAGCAGTCGACATGGTGAGCAGTTCTTC. This gives the protein CASSRHGEQFF. The full variable domain, in which reference TRBV7-3 and TRBJ2-1 provide the parts outside the CDR3, is GAGVSQTPSNKVTEKGKYVELRCDPISGHTALYWYRQSLGQGPEFLIYFQGTGAADDSGLPNDRFFAVRPEGSVSTLKIQRTERGDSAVYLCASSRHGEQFFGPGTRLTVL.

This chain links TRBV19 with TRBJ1-2; 9 positions match TRBD1. V shed 3 bases, J shed 4 bases, and the junction held 6 bases outside the gene matches. This CDR3 spans 15 amino acids. Germline CDR1 is LNHDA and CDR2 is SQIVND (reference sequence). The CDR3 protein is CASSMSGQGRYGYTF. In nucleotides, the CDR3 is TGTGCCAGTAGTATGTCCGGACAGGGGCGCTATGGCTACACCTTC.

The chain recombines TRBV27 with TRBJ2-7; 7 nucleotides agree with TRBD1. This CDR3 is 13 amino acids long. Germline assignment: CDR1 MNHEY and CDR2 SMNVEV (reference sequence). The V and J ends lost 8 bases and 5 bases, in that order; junction bases with no gene match: 9. The CDR3 protein is CASGQDSRNEQYF. As DNA, the CDR3 is TGTGCCAGCGGACAGGACAGCCGAAACGAGCAGTACTTC.

The CDR3 DNA is TGCGCCAGCAGCTCGCGGGGGGATACGCAGTATTTT. Translating gives CASSSRGDTQYF. The V and J genes are TRBV5-1 and TRBJ2-3; 7 positions agree with TRBD2. CDR1 and CDR2 (germline): SGHRS, YFSETQ. The CDR3 is 12 amino acids. V dropped 3 bases and J dropped 6; count of bases not matched to a gene: 1.

The chain carries TRBV13 and TRBJ2-3, with D tentatively TRBD1 or TRBD2 (6 bases each). CDR1 is PRHDT, CDR2 FYEKMQ, per germline (reference sequence). V was pared by 5 bases and J by 5 bases, with 17 bases between. The CDR3 has 15 amino acids. The CDR3: CASSLGGRIQDTQYF. The CDR3 DNA is TGTGCCAGCAGCCTCGGGGGCCGGATTCAAGATACGCAGTATTTT.

V gene TRBV28 combines with J gene TRBJ2-1; a possible D gene is TRBD2 (5 bases). The V end was cut by 2 bases, the J end by 8 bases, with 10 bases between. CDR3 length: 13 residues. Germline CDR1 reads MDHEN; CDR2 reads SYDVKM. CDR3 in amino acids: CASSLVWGDEQFF. CDR3 nucleotide sequence: TGTGCCAGCAGTTTAGTATGGGGAGATGAGCAGTTCTTC. The whole variable domain, remainder taken from reference TRBV28 and TRBJ2-1, is DVKVTQSSRYLVKRTGEKVFLECVQDMDHENMFWYRQDPGLGLRLIYFSYDVKMKEKGDIPEGYSVSREKKERFSLILESASTNQTSMYLCASSLVWGDEQFFGPGTRLTVL.

The chain has TRBV9 and TRBJ2-1, with D perhaps TRBD1 (5 bases). In germline, CDR1 is SGDLS, CDR2 YYNGEE. Trimming stripped 3 bases from V and 9 bases from J, with 10 bases between. This CDR3 is built from 12 residues. The CDR3 region is CASSGDTGEQFF. The CDR3 coding sequence is TGTGCCAGCAGCGGAGATACAGGTGAGCAGTTCTTC.